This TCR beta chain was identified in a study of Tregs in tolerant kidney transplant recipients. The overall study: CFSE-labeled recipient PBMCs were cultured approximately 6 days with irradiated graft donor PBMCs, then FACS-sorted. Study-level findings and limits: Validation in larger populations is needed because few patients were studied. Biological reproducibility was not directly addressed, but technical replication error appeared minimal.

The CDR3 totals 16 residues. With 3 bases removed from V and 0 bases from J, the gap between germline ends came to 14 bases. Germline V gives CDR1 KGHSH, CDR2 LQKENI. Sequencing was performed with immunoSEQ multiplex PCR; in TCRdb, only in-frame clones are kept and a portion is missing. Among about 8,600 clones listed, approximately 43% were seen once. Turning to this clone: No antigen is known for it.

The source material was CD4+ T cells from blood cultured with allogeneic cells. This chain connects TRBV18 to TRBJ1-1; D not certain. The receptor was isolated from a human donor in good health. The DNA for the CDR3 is TGTGCCAGCTCACCCTTTCTGGCTACGGTGAACACTGAAGCTTTCTTT. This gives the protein CASSPFLATVNTEAFF.